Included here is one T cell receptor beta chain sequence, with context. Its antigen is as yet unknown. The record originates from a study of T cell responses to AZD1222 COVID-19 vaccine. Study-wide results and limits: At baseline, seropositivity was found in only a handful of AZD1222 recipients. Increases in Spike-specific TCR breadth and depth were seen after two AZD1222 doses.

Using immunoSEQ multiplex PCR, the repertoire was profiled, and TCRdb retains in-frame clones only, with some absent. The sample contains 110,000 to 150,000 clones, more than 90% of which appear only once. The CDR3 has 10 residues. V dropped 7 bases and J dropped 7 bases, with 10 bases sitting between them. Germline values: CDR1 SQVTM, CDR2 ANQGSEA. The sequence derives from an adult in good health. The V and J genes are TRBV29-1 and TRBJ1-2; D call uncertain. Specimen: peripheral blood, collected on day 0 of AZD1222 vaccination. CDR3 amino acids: CSDTSVGYTF. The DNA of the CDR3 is TGCAGCGACACGTCAGTTGGCTACACCTTC.